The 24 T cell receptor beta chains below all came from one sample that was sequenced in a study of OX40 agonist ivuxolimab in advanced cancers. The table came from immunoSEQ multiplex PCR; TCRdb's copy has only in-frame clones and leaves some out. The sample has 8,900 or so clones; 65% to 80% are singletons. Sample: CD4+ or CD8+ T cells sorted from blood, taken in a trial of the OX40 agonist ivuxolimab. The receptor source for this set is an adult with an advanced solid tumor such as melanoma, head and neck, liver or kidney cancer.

The CDR3 here is CASSDGGVYGYTF. CDR3 bases: TGCGCCAGCAGTGATGGGGGGGTCTATGGCTACACCTTC. The rearrangement joins TRBV10-2 to TRBJ1-2; a weak D match, TRBD1 (5 bases). The germline V gene has CDR1 WSHSY and CDR2 SAAADI. This CDR3 region has 13 residues. V was shortened by 3 bases and J by 4 bases, with 9 bases between the two germline ends.

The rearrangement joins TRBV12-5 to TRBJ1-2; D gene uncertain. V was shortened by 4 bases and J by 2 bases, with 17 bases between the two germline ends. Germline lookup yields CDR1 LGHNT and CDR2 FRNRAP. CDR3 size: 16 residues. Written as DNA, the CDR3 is TGTGCTAGTGGTTCGTTCGCACAAAGGGTAAACTATGGCTACACCTTC. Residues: CASGSFAQRVNYGYTF.

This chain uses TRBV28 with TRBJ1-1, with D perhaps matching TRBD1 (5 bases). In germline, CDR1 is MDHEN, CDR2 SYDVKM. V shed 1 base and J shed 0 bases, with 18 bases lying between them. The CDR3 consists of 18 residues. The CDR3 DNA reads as TGTGCCAGCAGTTTATTCTTCAGGGCGGGCGACATGAACACTGAAGCTTTCTTT. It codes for CASSLFFRAGDMNTEAFF. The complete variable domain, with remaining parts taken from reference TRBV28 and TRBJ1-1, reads DVKVTQSSRYLVKRTGEKVFLECVQDMDHENMFWYRQDPGLGLRLIYFSYDVKMKEKGDIPEGYSVSREKKERFSLILESASTNQTSMYLCASSLFFRAGDMNTEAFFGQGTRLTVV.

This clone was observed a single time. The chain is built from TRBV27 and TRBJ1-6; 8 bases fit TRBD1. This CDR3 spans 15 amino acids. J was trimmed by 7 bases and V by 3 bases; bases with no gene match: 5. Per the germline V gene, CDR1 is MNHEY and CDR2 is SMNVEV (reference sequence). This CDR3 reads CASSFDRGRNSPLHF. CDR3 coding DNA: TGTGCCAGCAGTTTCGACAGGGGAAGGAATTCACCCCTCCACTTT.

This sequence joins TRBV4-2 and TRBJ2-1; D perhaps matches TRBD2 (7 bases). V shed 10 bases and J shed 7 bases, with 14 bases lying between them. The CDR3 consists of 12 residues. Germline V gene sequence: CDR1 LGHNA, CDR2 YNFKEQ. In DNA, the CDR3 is TGTGCCACCAGGAGGGGGGGAAATGAGCAGTTCTTC. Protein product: CATRRGGNEQFF.

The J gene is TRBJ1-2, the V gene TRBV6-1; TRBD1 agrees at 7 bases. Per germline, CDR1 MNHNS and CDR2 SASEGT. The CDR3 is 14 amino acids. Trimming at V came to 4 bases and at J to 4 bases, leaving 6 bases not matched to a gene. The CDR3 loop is CASSALGQVYGYTF. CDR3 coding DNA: TGTGCCAGCAGTGCACTTGGACAGGTCTATGGCTACACCTTC.

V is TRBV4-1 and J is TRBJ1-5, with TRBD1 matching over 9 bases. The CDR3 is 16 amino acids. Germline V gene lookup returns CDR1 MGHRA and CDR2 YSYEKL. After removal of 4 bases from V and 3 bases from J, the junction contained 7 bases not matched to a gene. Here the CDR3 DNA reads TGCGCCAGCAGCCCCAGAGGACAGGGGTCCAATCAGCCCCAGCATTTT. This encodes CASSPRGQGSNQPQHF.

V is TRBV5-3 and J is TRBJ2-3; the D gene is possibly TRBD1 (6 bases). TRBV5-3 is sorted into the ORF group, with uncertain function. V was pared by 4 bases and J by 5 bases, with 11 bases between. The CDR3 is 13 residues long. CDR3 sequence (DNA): TGTGCCAGAAGCAAGGGGGATGGAGATACGCAGTATTTT. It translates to CARSKGDGDTQYF.

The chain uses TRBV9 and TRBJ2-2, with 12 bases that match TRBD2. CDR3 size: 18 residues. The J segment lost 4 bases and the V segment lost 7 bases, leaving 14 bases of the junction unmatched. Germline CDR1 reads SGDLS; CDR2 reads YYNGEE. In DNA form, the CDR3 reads TGTGCCAGCGGGTCCCCGCTAGCGGGGGGGCGCGTCACCGGGGAGCTGTTTTTT. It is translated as CASGSPLAGGRVTGELFF.

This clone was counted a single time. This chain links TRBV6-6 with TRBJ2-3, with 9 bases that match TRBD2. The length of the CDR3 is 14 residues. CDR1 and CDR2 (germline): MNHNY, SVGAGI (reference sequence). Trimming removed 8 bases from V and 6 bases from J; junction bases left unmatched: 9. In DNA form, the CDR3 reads TGTGCCAGCGGTCTAGCGGGACCTAGGGATACGCAGTATTTT. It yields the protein CASGLAGPRDTQYF.

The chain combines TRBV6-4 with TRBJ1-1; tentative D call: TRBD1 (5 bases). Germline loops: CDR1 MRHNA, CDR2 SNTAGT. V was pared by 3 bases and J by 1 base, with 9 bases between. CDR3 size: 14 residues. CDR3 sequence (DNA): TGTGCCAGCAGTGAAGGTCAGGGGAACACTGAAGCTTTCTTT. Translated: CASSEGQGNTEAFF.

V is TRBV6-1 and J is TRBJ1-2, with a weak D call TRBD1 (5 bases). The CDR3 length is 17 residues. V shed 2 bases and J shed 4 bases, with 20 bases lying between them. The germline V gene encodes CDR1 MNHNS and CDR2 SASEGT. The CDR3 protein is CASSETGLVRGSYGYTF. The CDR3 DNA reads TGTGCCAGCAGTGAAACGGGCCTGGTCCGGGGGAGCTATGGCTACACCTTC.

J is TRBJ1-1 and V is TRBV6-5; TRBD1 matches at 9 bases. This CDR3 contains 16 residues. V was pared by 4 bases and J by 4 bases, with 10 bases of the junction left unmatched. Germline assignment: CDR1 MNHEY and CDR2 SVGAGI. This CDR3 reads CASSSPGQGDSTEAFF. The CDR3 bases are TGTGCCAGCAGTTCACCGGGACAGGGAGATAGCACTGAAGCTTTCTTT.

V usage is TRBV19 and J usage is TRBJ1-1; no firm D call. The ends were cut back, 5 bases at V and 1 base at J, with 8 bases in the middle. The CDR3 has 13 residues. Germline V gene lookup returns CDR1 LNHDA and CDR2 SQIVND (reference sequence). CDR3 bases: TGTGCCAGTAGTCTCGGACGGAACACTGAAGCTTTCTTT. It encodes CASSLGRNTEAFF.

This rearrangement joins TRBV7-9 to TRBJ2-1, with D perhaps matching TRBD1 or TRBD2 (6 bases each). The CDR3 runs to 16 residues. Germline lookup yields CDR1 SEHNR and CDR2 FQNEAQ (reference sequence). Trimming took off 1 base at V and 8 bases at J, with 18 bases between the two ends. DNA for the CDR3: TGTGCCAGCAGCTTAGTGGGGGGCGGGCTGTCCGATGAGCAGTTCTTC. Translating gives CASSLVGGGLSDEQFF.

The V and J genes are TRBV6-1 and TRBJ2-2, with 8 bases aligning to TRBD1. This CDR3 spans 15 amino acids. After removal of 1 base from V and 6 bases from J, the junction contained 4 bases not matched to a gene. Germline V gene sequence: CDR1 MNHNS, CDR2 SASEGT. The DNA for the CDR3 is TGTGCCAGCAGTGAAGGGCAGGGGGCAGCCGGGGAGCTGTTTTTT. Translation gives CASSEGQGAAGELFF.

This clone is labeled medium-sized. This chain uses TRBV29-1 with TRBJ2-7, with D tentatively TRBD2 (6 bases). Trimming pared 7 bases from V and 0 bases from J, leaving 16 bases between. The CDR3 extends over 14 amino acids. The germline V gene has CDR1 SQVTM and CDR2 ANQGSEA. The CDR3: CSALPSDSSYEQYF. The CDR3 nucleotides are TGCAGCGCCTTACCTAGCGATAGCTCCTACGAGCAGTACTTC.

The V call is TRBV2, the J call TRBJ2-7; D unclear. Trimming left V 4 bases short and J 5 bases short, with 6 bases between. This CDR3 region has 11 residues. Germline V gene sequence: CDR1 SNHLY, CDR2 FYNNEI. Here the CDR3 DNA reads TGTGCCAGCAGTGCCACCCACGAGCAGTACTTC. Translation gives CASSATHEQYF. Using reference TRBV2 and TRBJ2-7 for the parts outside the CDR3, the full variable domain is EPEVTQTPSHQVTQMGQEVILRCVPISNHLYFYWYRQILGQKVEFLVSFYNNEISEKSEIFDDQFSVERPDGSNFTLKIRSTKLEDSAMYFCASSATHEQYFGPGTRLTVT.

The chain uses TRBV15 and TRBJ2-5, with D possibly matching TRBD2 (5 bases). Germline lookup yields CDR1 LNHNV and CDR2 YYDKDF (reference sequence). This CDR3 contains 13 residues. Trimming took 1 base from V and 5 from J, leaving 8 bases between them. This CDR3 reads CATSRGGRETQYF. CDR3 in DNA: TGTGCCACCAGCAGAGGAGGGCGCGAGACCCAGTACTTC.

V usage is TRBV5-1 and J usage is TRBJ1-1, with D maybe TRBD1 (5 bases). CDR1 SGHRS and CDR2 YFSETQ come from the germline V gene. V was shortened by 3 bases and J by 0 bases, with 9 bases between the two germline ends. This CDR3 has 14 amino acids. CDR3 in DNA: TGCGCCAGCAGCTCCAGGGTTCTGAACACTGAAGCTTTCTTT. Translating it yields CASSSRVLNTEAFF.

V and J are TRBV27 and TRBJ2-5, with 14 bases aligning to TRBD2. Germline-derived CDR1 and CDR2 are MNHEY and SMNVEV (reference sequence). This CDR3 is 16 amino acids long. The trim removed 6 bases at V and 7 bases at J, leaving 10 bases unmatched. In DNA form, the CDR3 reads TGTGCCAGCAGGCCGACTAGCGGGGGGGCATTGGGGACCCAGTACTTC. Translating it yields CASRPTSGGALGTQYF.

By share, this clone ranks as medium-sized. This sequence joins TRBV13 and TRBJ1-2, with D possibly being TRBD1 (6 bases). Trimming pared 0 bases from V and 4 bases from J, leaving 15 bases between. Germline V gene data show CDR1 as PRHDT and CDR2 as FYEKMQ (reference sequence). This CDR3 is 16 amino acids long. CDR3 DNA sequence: TGTGCCAGCAGCTTAGGCAATACCGGGACAATCTATGGCTACACCTTC. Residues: CASSLGNTGTIYGYTF.

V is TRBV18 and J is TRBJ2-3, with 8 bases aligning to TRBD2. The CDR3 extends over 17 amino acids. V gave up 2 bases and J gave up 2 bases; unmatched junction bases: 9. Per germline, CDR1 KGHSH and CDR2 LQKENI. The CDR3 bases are TGTGCCAGCTCACCAAACAAGCGGGGGACCCCCACAGATACGCAGTATTTT. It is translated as CASSPNKRGTPTDTQYF.

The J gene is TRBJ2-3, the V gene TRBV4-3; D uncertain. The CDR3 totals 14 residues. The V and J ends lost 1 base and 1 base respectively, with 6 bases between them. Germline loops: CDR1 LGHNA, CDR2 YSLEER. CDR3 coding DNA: TGCGCCAGCAGCCAAGCGGGTGGCACAGATACGCAGTATTTT. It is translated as CASSQAGGTDTQYF.